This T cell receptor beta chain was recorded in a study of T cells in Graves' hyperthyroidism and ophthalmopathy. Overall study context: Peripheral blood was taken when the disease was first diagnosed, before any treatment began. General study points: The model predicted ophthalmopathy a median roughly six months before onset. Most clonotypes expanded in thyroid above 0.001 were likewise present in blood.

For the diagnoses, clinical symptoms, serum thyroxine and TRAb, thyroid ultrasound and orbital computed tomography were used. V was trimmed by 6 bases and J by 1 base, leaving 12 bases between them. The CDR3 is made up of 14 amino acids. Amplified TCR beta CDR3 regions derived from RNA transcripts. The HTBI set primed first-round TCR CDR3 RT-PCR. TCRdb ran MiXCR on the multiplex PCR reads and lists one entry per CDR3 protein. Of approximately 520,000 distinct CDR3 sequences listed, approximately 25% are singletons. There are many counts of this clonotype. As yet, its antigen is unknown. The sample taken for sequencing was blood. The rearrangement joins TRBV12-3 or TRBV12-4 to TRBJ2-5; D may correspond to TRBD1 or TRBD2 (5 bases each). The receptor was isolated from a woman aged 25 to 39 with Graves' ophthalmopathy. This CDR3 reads CASSLIGGQETQYF. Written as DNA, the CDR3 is TGTGCCAGCAGCCTTATTGGGGGCCAAGAGACCCAGTACTTC.